The rows below give T cell receptor beta chains drawn from one sample of a study of blood T cell repertoires in COVID-19. Using immunoSEQ multiplex PCR, the repertoire was profiled, and TCRdb retains in-frame clones only, with some absent. This sample has about 240,000 clones, with 75% to 85% found just once. The sequenced sample consisted of peripheral blood. Receptor source: an elderly woman with COVID-19, enrolled during active disease. Each CDR3 is given with its conserved first and last residue. A D gene is named only where the DNA matches it firmly. Rows may omit the clone size; those that give it use once, few, many or a size class.

>.|TRBV7-6|TRBJ1-5|.
TGTGCCAGCAGCTTAGGGGCCACAGGTCGGAATCAGCCCCAGCATTTT
CASSLGATGRNQPQHF
>.|TRBV28|TRBJ2-7|once
TGTGCCAGCAGTAGGGGGGGGCCCGCCGAGCAGTACTTC
CASSRGGPAEQYF
>TRBD1|TRBV19|TRBJ2-7|.
TGTGCCAGTAGCGCAACAGGGGCTGGTGAGCAGTACTTC
CASSATGAGEQYF
>.|TRBV29-1|TRBJ2-3|.
TGCAGCGTTGAAAGGGGGACAGATACGCAGTATTTT
CSVERGTDTQYF
>.|TRBV6-6|TRBJ1-6|.
.
CASSSPPLLNSPLHF
>.|TRBV5-5|TRBJ1-5|.
TGTGCCAGCAGCTTGAGTGGGGCAGGTCAGCCCCAGCATTTT
CASSLSGAGQPQHF
>.|TRBV5-1|TRBJ2-1|.
TGCGCCAGCAGCTTGATGTGGGGCCGGGACAATGAGCAGTTCTTC
CASSLMWGRDNEQFF
>.|TRBV6-6|TRBJ2-5|.
TGTGCCAGCAGTTACGGGGGGGCGGAAGAGACCCAGTACTTC
CASSYGGAEETQYF
>.|TRBV2|TRBJ1-1|few
TGTGCCACCACCCAACAGATTTATACTGAAGCTTTCTTT
CATTQQIYTEAFF
>.|TRBV3-1/TRBV3-2|TRBJ2-1|.
TGTGCCAGCACCACACACCGATTATGCTACAATGAGCAGTTCTTC
CASTTHRLCYNEQFF
>.|TRBV29-1|TRBJ1-1|once
TGCAGCGTTGAACCCCAGACTATGAACACTGAAGCTTTCTTT
CSVEPQTMNTEAFF
>TRBD2|TRBV10-3|TRBJ2-2|.
TGTGCCATCAGTGACCCGGGACTAGCGGGAGTGAACACCGGGGAGCTGTTTTTT
CAISDPGLAGVNTGELFF
>.|TRBV19|TRBJ2-1|.
TGTGCCAGTAGTGAGGACTCAATTAGGGATGAGCAGTTCTTC
CASSEDSIRDEQFF
>TRBD1|TRBV6-2/TRBV6-3|TRBJ1-1|few
TGTGCCAGCAGTTATCCTCGTGACAGGGAAACTGAAGCTTTCTTT
CASSYPRDRETEAFF
>.|TRBV4-1|TRBJ1-3|.
TGCGCCAGCAGCCACCCGCAGGGTGCAGGCTCTGGAAACACCATATATTTT
CASSHPQGAGSGNTIYF
>.|TRBV9|TRBJ1-1|.
TGTGCCAGCAGCGGAAACCTAGGGAACACTGAAGCTTTCTTT
CASSGNLGNTEAFF
>TRBD1|TRBV3-1/TRBV3-2|TRBJ2-6|once
TGTGCCAGCAGCCCGCATTCCGGGACAGGGGTAGGGGCCAACGTCCTGACTTTC
CASSPHSGTGVGANVLTF
>.|TRBV5-8|TRBJ1-5|.
TGTGCCAGCAGCTTGGTACGGGAGTTAGTTAATCAGCCCCAGCATTTT
CASSLVRELVNQPQHF